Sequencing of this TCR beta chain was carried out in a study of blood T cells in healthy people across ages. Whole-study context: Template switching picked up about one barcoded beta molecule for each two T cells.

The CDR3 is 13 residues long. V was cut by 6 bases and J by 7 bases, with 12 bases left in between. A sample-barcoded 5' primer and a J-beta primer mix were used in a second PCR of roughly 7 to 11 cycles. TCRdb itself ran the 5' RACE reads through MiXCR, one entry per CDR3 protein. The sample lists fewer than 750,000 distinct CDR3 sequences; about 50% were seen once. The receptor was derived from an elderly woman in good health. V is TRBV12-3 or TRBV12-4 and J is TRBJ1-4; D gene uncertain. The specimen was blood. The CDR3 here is CASSRKASEKLFF. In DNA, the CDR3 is TGTGCCAGCAGCCGTAAGGCTAGTGAAAAACTGTTTTTT.